This T cell receptor (beta chain) was found in a study of T-cell reconstitution after alpha-beta-depleted transplantation in children (dated by TCRdb to 2016 to 2018). As for the study more broadly: T-cell immune reconstitution after TCRalphabeta/CD19-depleted allogeneic hematopoietic cell transplantation in children was quantitatively tracked in the study by means of TCR repertoire profiling.

The table lists this clonotype with a few counts. Its antigen is unknown. No much larger clonotype is one base removed from it; base qualities were not supplied. Spanning cysteine to phenylalanine, the CDR3 consists of 15 amino acids. Kept here is only the CDR3 DNA, which spans 45 bases and is read in frame from base 1. Per the germline V gene, SGHRS is the CDR1 and YFSETQ is the CDR2. V and J lose 3 bases and 0 bases, and a span of 12 bases separates them. The protocol used for the library was PCR. Instrument on record: Illumina HiSeq 2500. TCR libraries were prepared with molecular barcoding, using unique molecular identifiers to normalize TCRbeta repertoire quantification. The public reads were reanalyzed by TCRdb: fastp trimming at Q25, MiXCR alignment, in-frame beta chains only. Each record represents a unique CDR3 protein, reported with the most common genes and DNA among its rows. Here the sample has over 550,000 distinct CDR3 sequences; roughly a tenth occur a single time. 4% to 5% of the sample is taken by the ten largest.

The chain uses TRBV5-1 and TRBJ1-1, with no confidently assigned D gene. The source of this sequence is a human donor who donated a stem cell graft to a child with acute myeloid leukemia. The sequencing used PBMCs from the stem cell graft donor, collected from the stem cell graft. The CDR3 corresponds to CASSSSGSMNTEAFF. The nucleotides are TGCGCCAGCAGCTCCTCGGGGTCCATGAACACTGAAGCTTTCTTT. Reference TRBV5-1 and TRBJ1-1 proteins supply the regions before and after the CDR3; the full variable domain is: KAGVTQTPRYLIKTRGQQVTLSCSPISGHRSVSWYQQTPGQGLQFLFEYFSETQRNKGNFPGRFSGRQFSNSRSEMNVSTLELGDSALYLCASSSSGSMNTEAFFGQGTRLTVV.